This T cell receptor beta chain is from a study of CD8+CD57+ T cells in acquired aplastic anemia listed by TCRdb under 2018. Background for the entire study: On average, sorted CD4+ and CD8+ cells yielded about 3 ug of extracted DNA, with a range of roughly 0.17 to 27.4 ug. An average of approximately 10 million reads for CD4+ cells and 11.0 million reads for CD8+ cells was obtained from healthy donor samples. Overall study outcomes, separate from this receptor: Between patients and healthy controls, no significant difference in CD8+ Simpson's diversity was found (P=0.060). Roughly 29 CD8+ CDR3 sequences were shared between patients and controls but appeared highly expressed in patients and within their immunodominant clones.

Genomic DNA was used as template for profiling of TCR beta VDJ combinations and CDR3 sequences. An Illumina HiSeq 2000 was used for TCR repertoire sequencing. Per the original workflow: Repertoire assessment relied on Simpson's diversity index, CDR3 size and DJ length profiles, and TRBV/TRBJ rearrangement plots. The immunodominant clone was defined as the most abundant DNA sequence in deep sequencing data. CDR3 amino acid sequences were checked for sharing between subjects and were compared against published repertoires and the VDJdb database. Using fastp at Q25 and MiXCR, TCRdb reprocessed the public reads and kept productive beta chains. Rows matching on CDR3 protein sequence are summarized as one entry with the most common DNA and genes. These V and J calls originate from TCRdb's pipeline instead of the authors' own analysis. Across this sample there are some 64,000 distinct CDR3 sequences, with 50% to 70% seen only once. The ten most abundant clones make up under 2.5% of the sample.

The germline V and J ends show losses of 2 bases and 5 bases respectively, and no gene match explains 19 bases of the junction. The germline V gene (reference sequence) sets CDR1 to SGHAT and CDR2 to FQDESV. The CDR3 runs 20 amino acids, cysteine and phenylalanine included. The kept DNA is CDR3 alone, 60 bases in frame from the first base. In the study, sorted CD4+ and CD8+ blood T cells from patients with severe aplastic anemia and from healthy subjects underwent deep sequencing of TCR repertoires. Ficoll-Paque density gradient centrifugation was used to isolate peripheral blood mononuclear cells. Before DNA extraction, CD4+ and CD8+ T cells were sorted with FACS or magnetic beads. This clonotype was detected many times. Its antigen remains unidentified. One base away there is no much larger clone; base qualities are not given.

Sequencing was done on a sample of sorted CD4+, CD8+, or CD8+CD57+ T cells (not recorded which) from PBMCs. This chain joins TRBV11-1 to TRBJ2-1, with 9 bases in between that match TRBD2. This TCR derives from a human donor in good health, serving as a control. The sequenced DNA is TGTGCCAGCAGCTTATCCCCCAGCGGGAGGCCCCGCTCTGTAAACAATGAGCAGTTCTTC. The translation is CASSLSPSGRPRSVNNEQFF.